The 23 T cell receptor beta chains in this list originate from one sample, sequenced in a study of post-analysis software for immune sequencing data. Prepared libraries of TCR beta cDNA carried unique molecular identifiers. TCRdb reprocessed the PCR reads with MiXCR, giving one entry per CDR3 protein. The sample has roughly 700,000 distinct CDR3 sequences; 25% to 30% are singletons. Study-wide findings and caveats: Roughly 5 TRBV segments (TRBV5-6, TRBV5-1 and TRBV20-1 among them) occurred more frequently in patients than in controls.

Their cognate antigens are unknown. Sequenced: blood. These receptors were taken from a girl aged 5-17 years with multiple sclerosis.

This clonotype was counted only a few times. This rearrangement joins TRBV20-1 to TRBJ1-4; no firm D call. The CDR3 length is 15 residues. V lost 6 bases to trimming and J lost 7 bases, with 21 bases between them. Germline CDR1 reads DFQATT; CDR2 reads SNEGSKA (reference sequence). The CDR3 DNA reads TGCAGTGCCGTGAATATTACCGGACGGTTTGAAAAACTGTTTTTT. This gives the protein CSAVNITGRFEKLFF.

The chain has TRBV12-3 or TRBV12-4 and TRBJ2-3; TRBD2 matches at 7 bases. V was pared by 7 bases and J by 0 bases, with 10 bases of the junction left unmatched. CDR3 length equals 16 residues. CDR3 region: CASTNGGRVSTDTQYF. CDR3 DNA sequence: TGTGCCAGCACCAATGGGGGGAGGGTGAGCACAGATACGCAGTATTTT.

Worth noting for this clonotype: Since a much larger clone is just one base distant, this may be a read error. V gene TRBV20-1 combines with J gene TRBJ2-7; 8 bases line up with TRBD2. Germline lookup yields CDR1 DFQATT and CDR2 SNEGSKA (reference sequence). The CDR3 runs to 13 residues. CDR3 sequence: CSIERGWSYEQYF. The CDR3 DNA reads TGCAGCATCGAGCGGGGGTGGTCCTACGAGCAGTACTTC.

The V gene is TRBV20-1, the J gene TRBJ1-6, with D perhaps TRBD1 (5 bases). The germline V and J ends were trimmed by 6 bases and 0 bases, with 18 bases remaining between them. Germline values: CDR1 DFQATT, CDR2 SNEGSKA (reference sequence). This CDR3 is 17 amino acids long. Here the CDR3 DNA reads TGCAGTGCCGTAGACAATTCAAGGGGCTCCTATAATTCACCCCTCCACTTT. This translates into CSAVDNSRGSYNSPLHF.

Notes on this clonotype: One end of the junction varies from germline; a read error may be responsible. The J gene is TRBJ2-2, the V gene TRBV7-2; D not certain. Germline CDR1 and CDR2: SGHTA and FQGNSA. CDR3 length equals 16 residues. CDR3 sequence: CVSSLVRLANTGELFF. CDR3 sequence (DNA): TGTGTCAGCAGCTTAGTACGGCTAGCGAACACCGGGGAGCTGTTTTTT.

This clonotype has more than one count but fewer than ten. The V call is TRBV6-5, the J call TRBJ2-5; the match to TRBD1 covers 10 bases. Germline-derived CDR1 and CDR2 are MNHEY and SVGAGI. The CDR3 consists of 16 residues. Trimming took 2 bases from V and 1 from J; bases not matched to a gene: 4. The CDR3 sequence: CASSYEDRGFQETQYF. The CDR3 region has the DNA TGTGCCAGCAGTTACGAGGACAGGGGGTTCCAAGAGACCCAGTACTTC.

The rearrangement joins TRBV11-2 to TRBJ2-5; D is unclear. CDR1 is SGHAT and CDR2 is FQNNGV in the germline V gene. The V gene lost 0 bases and the J gene lost 5 bases, with 4 bases spanning the gap. This CDR3 is built from 12 residues. CDR3 nucleotide sequence: TGTGCCAGCAGCTTAGAATCGGAGACCCAGTACTTC. Translating it yields CASSLESETQYF.

The V call is TRBV29-1, the J call TRBJ2-7; no definite D call. Trimming shortened V by 3 bases and J by 2 bases, and 17 bases separated the two germline ends. There are 15 residues in the CDR3. CDR1 is SQVTM, CDR2 ANQGSEA, per germline. The CDR3 sequence: CSVEALEGSTYEQYF. The CDR3 DNA follows: TGCAGCGTTGAGGCTCTGGAAGGATCAACCTACGAGCAGTACTTC.

This clonotype was observed a few times. V gene TRBV28 combines with J gene TRBJ2-5, with D uncertain. The V and J ends lost 7 bases and 7 bases respectively, with 13 bases between them. CDR1 and CDR2 (germline): MDHEN, SYDVKM. This CDR3 has 12 amino acids. The CDR3 sequence is CASIESPGTQYF. The CDR3 coding sequence is TGTGCCAGCATCGAAAGCCCCGGGACCCAGTACTTC. Complete variable domain (other parts from reference TRBV28 and TRBJ2-5): DVKVTQSSRYLVKRTGEKVFLECVQDMDHENMFWYRQDPGLGLRLIYFSYDVKMKEKGDIPEGYSVSREKKERFSLILESASTNQTSMYLCASIESPGTQYFGPGTRLLVL.

This chain connects TRBV5-5 to TRBJ1-6; weak D call: TRBD1 (5 bases). CDR3 length: 13 amino acids. V lost 0 bases and J 14 bases, leaving 12 bases between the germline ends. CDR1 is SGHKS and CDR2 is YYEKEE in the germline V gene (reference sequence). CDR3 in DNA: TGTGCCAGCAGCTTGGGATTGGGGGGAGCCCTCCACTTT. Amino acid sequence: CASSLGLGGALHF.

The chain is built from TRBV9 and TRBJ2-3, with TRBD2 matching over 9 bases. Germline loops: CDR1 SGDLS, CDR2 YYNGEE. V lost 4 bases to trimming and J lost 5 bases; unmatched junction nucleotides: 11. This CDR3 has 16 residues. CDR3 sequence (DNA): TGTGCCAGCAGCCCTCGACTAGCGGAGAGTGGAGATACGCAGTATTTT. It yields the protein CASSPRLAESGDTQYF.

There are a few counts of this clonotype. J is TRBJ2-7 and V is TRBV29-1; the D gene is possibly TRBD2 (5 bases). V was pared by 2 bases and J by 1 base, with 15 bases between. Germline V gives CDR1 SQVTM, CDR2 ANQGSEA. This CDR3 is 15 amino acids long. In nucleotides, the CDR3 is TGCAGCGTTGAATCCCGGCTAGCCGCGTCCTACGAGCAGTACTTC. It encodes CSVESRLAASYEQYF.

V and J are TRBV6-5 and TRBJ2-7; 12 positions agree with TRBD1. Germline trimming cut 7 bases from V and 6 bases from J; bases unmatched to any gene: 13. Germline values: CDR1 MNHEY, CDR2 SVGAGI. This CDR3 is 16 amino acids long. In DNA form, the CDR3 reads TGTGCCAGCACCTCAGATGGGACAGGGGGCTCGATCGAGCAGTACTTC. Protein product: CASTSDGTGGSIEQYF.

This clonotype was recorded at least ten times. The chain recombines TRBV5-1 with TRBJ2-7, with 7 bases that match TRBD2. Germline values: CDR1 SGHRS, CDR2 YFSETQ. The CDR3 extends over 15 amino acids. Germline trimming cut 0 bases from V and 4 bases from J; bases unmatched to any gene: 7. The CDR3 region has the DNA TGCGCCAGCAGCTTGGAGTCTAGCGGAGGGTACGAGCAGTACTTC. Protein product: CASSLESSGGYEQYF. The whole variable domain, filled in from reference TRBV5-1 and TRBJ2-7, reads KAGVTQTPRYLIKTRGQQVTLSCSPISGHRSVSWYQQTPGQGLQFLFEYFSETQRNKGNFPGRFSGRQFSNSRSEMNVSTLELGDSALYLCASSLESSGGYEQYFGPGTRLTVT.

In this sample, this clonotype turned up many times. The rearrangement links TRBV5-5 to TRBJ2-6; TRBD2 aligns across 7 bases. V lost 0 bases, J lost 0 bases, and 3 bases stayed unmatched. Looked up from germline, CDR1 is SGHKS and CDR2 is YYEKEE (reference sequence). The CDR3 extends over 17 amino acids. The chain's CDR3 is CASSLASGISGANVLTF. CDR3 nucleotides: TGTGCCAGCAGCTTGGCCAGCGGGATCTCTGGGGCCAACGTCCTGACTTTC. Combining the CDR3 with reference TRBV5-5 and TRBJ2-6 gives the whole variable domain DAGVTQSPTHLIKTRGQQVTLRCSPISGHKSVSWYQQVLGQGPQFIFQYYEKEERGRGNFPDRFSARQFPNYSSELNVNALLLGDSALYLCASSLASGISGANVLTFGAGSRLTVL.

Of note for this clonotype: Being one base from a much bigger clone, this may be a read error. V is TRBV20-1 and J is TRBJ2-5, with D maybe TRBD2 (5 bases). Judging by the DNA end, TRBJ2-7 fits better; the J call may be wrong. CDR1 and CDR2 from the germline V gene are DFQATT and SNEGSKA (reference sequence). The CDR3 has 14 residues. The CDR3 DNA is TGCAGTGTCAGAGCCGCGAGCGGCTCCTACGAGCAGTACTTC. It translates to CSVRAASGSYEQYF.

This clonotype was detected only a few times. CDR3 in DNA: TGTGCCAGCAGCGGGGACAGGGGGTATCAGCCCCAGCATTTT. Translating gives CASSGDRGYQPQHF. The chain has TRBV6-1 and TRBJ1-5; the match to TRBD1 covers 11 bases. In germline, CDR1 is MNHNS, CDR2 SASEGT. This CDR3 spans 14 amino acids. V lost 6 bases, J lost 5 bases, and 3 bases stayed unmatched.

V gene TRBV20-1 combines with J gene TRBJ1-2, with D hard to call. The ends were cut back, 2 bases at V and 2 bases at J, with 6 bases in the middle. CDR3 length equals 12 residues. Germline CDR1 reads DFQATT; CDR2 reads SNEGSKA (reference sequence). CDR3 amino acids: CSARLDNYGYTF. CDR3 coding DNA: TGCAGTGCTAGATTAGACAACTATGGCTACACCTTC.

This clonotype was counted many times. The gene calls are TRBV20-1 and TRBJ2-7; D is unclear. Per germline, CDR1 DFQATT and CDR2 SNEGSKA (reference sequence). Trimming removed 5 bases at V and 2 bases at J, with 13 bases between. The CDR3 is made up of 13 amino acids. The DNA of the CDR3 is TGCAGTGCTGGCTCGACCCGGACCTACGAGCAGTACTTC. Its protein product is CSAGSTRTYEQYF.

This clonotype occurred a few times. The chain links TRBV7-9 to TRBJ1-5; 9 bases match TRBD1. This CDR3 is built from 16 residues. V dropped 1 base and J dropped 2; count of bases not matched to a gene: 3. The germline V gene has CDR1 SEHNR and CDR2 FQNEAQ (reference sequence). For the CDR3, the DNA is TGTGCCAGCAGCTTAGTAGACAGGGGGGGCAATCAGCCCCAGCATTTT. Its protein is CASSLVDRGGNQPQHF.

V usage is TRBV27 and J usage is TRBJ2-5, with TRBD1 matching 12 bases. The CDR3 has 15 residues. Germline V lookup: CDR1 MNHEY, CDR2 SMNVEV (reference sequence). V gave up 4 bases and J gave up 11 bases; unmatched junction bases: 11. The CDR3 here is CASSSGTGGLGEQYF. The CDR3 nucleotides read TGTGCCAGCAGTTCCGGGACAGGGGGCCTAGGGGAGCAGTACTTC.

The V gene is TRBV12-3 or TRBV12-4, the J gene TRBJ2-7, with D unclear. The CDR3 consists of 15 residues. Trimming took 3 bases from V and 2 from J, leaving 14 bases between them. The chain's CDR3 is CASSFLASSTYEQYF. The CDR3 DNA follows: TGTGCCAGCAGTTTCCTGGCCAGTTCCACCTACGAGCAGTACTTC.

This clonotype occurred a few times. V usage is TRBV25-1 and J usage is TRBJ2-7; 12 bases are shared with TRBD2. Unmatched junction bases numbered 15, after V lost 8 bases and J lost 7 bases. The CDR3 contains 16 residues. In germline, CDR1 is MGHDK, CDR2 SYGVNS. CDR3 residues: CASADSGTSGYNEQYF. CDR3 sequence (DNA): TGTGCCAGCGCAGACTCCGGGACTAGCGGGTACAATGAGCAGTACTTC.